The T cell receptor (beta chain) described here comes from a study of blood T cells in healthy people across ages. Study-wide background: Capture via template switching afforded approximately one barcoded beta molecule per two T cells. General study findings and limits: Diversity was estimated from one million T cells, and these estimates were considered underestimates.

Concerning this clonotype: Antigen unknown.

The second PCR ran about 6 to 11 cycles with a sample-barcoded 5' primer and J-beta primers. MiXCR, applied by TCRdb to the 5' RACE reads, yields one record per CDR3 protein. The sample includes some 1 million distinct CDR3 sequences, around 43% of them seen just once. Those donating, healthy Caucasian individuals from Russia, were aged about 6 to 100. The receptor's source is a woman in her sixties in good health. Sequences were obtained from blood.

In DNA form, the CDR3 reads TGTGCTTGCAGCCCGCGCGGGGGGGACAAAGCCTACGAGCAGTACTTC. Amino acids: CACSPRGGDKAYEQYF. This sequence joins TRBV7-9 and TRBJ2-4; TRBD2 matches at 9 bases. The J call may be wrong; the DNA end is better matched by TRBJ2-7. CDR1 and CDR2 (germline): SEHNR, FQNEAQ (reference sequence). The CDR3 runs 16 residues.